This T cell receptor beta chain comes out of a study of cytomegalovirus exposure and HLA in healthy donors. About the research overall: Early released data comprised around 85 million unique TCRs from HLA-typed donors.

PCR primers comprised 60 Vbeta and 13 Jbeta primers. Some clones are missing from TCRdb's copy, which holds only in-frame ones; the method was immunoSEQ multiplex PCR. Recorded for this sample: tens of thousands of clones. Study-wide results and caveats: Sequencing depth across donors, presence/absence analyses assumed, was roughly uniform. In an earlier analysis, productive rearrangement rates for most beta V segments clustered near 90% or 30%.

In the case of this clone: Its matching antigen is unknown.

The sample taken for sequencing was PBMCs. The TCR sequence derives from a woman aged 40-49 years in good health and CMV-seronegative.

The chain's CDR3 is CASGRGQGVGEELFF. The CDR3 DNA reads TGTGCCAGCGGAAGGGGACAGGGGGTAGGAGAGGAGCTGTTTTTT. This rearrangement joins TRBV27 to TRBJ2-2, with 11 nucleotides matching TRBD1. The germline V gene encodes CDR1 MNHEY and CDR2 SMNVEV (reference sequence). Unmatched junction bases numbered 12, after V lost 8 bases and J lost 10 bases. The CDR3 length is 15 residues.